Listed below are T cell receptor beta chains from one sample, sequenced in a study of glioma-infiltrating T cells after dendritic cell vaccination. TCRdb's table, derived via immunoSEQ multiplex PCR, lists solely in-frame clones and lacks some. The table includes about 21,000 clones, 79% detected once. The sample in question was blood, obtained before dendritic cell vaccination. The receptors here all came from a human donor with glioblastoma. Both conserved end residues are part of each CDR3. Fields, in order: J gene, V gene, CDR3 protein.

>TRBJ2-1|TRBV19
CASRLAGEISNEQFF
>TRBJ2-5|TRBV2
CASSDGLAGVSLEETQYF
>TRBJ2-7|TRBV6-5
CASSYNSRSYEQYF
>TRBJ2-5|TRBV19
CASRSTGGAETQYF
>TRBJ2-3|TRBV4-2
CASSQDGASGLLTDTQYF
>TRBJ1-4|TRBV9
CASSVEARGKLFF
>TRBJ2-7|TRBV7-9
CASSDRYSEQYF
>TRBJ1-1|TRBV11-1
CASSPRSYVTEAFF
>TRBJ2-7|TRBV7-2
CASSLAFSAHEQYF
>TRBJ2-6|TRBV5-1
CASSFGTEGKVLTF
>TRBJ2-2|TRBV7-3
CASSSVTGTGELFF
>TRBJ2-7|TRBV29-1
CSVEDPRQYGEQYF
>TRBJ2-7|TRBV5-6
CASSLLGTGATYEQYF
>TRBJ1-4|TRBV6-5
CASSLPGGKLFF
>TRBJ1-2|TRBV27
CASSLSYRETYGYTF
>TRBJ2-7|TRBV4-2
CASSPGFGSSYEQYF
>TRBJ2-5|TRBV2
CASSEGTGQETQYF
>TRBJ1-2|TRBV6-9
CASSPGSAPSFYGYTF
>TRBJ2-5|TRBV5-1
CASSSSSEGPQETQYF
>TRBJ2-7|TRBV27
CASRPLRDSRWYEQYF
>TRBJ2-1|TRBV5-1
CASSTGASFNEQFF
>TRBJ2-7|TRBV13
CASSLGRYEQYF
>TRBJ2-5|TRBV9
CASSAETGGTQYF
>TRBJ2-7|TRBV28
CASSPRLAGLYEQYF
>TRBJ1-2|TRBV6-6
CASSLTPGYPYGYTF
>TRBJ1-3|TRBV5-1
CASSVLGTHQGNTIYF
>TRBJ2-7|TRBV5-6
CASSWTGQLSSYEQYF
>TRBJ1-1|TRBV19
CASSIVGISEAFF
>-|TRBV12-5
CASDISGAYEQYF
>TRBJ2-3|TRBV5-6
CASDSLSGQADTQYF
>TRBJ1-2|TRBV9
CASFDRAYGYTF
>TRBJ1-1|TRBV11-1
CASRNPGQGSTEAFF
>TRBJ2-7|TRBV7-2
CASSLAGGALYEQYF
>TRBJ2-7|TRBV7-2
CASSQGRSYEQYF
>TRBJ1-4|TRBV2
CASSEDRTTNEKLFF
>TRBJ1-5|TRBV20-1
CSALSNQPQHF
>TRBJ2-1|TRBV19
CARGRANCYNEQFF
>TRBJ2-1|TRBV4-3
CASSQDPGDNEQFF
>TRBJ2-3|TRBV5-1
CASSLTDRTDTQYF
>TRBJ2-7|TRBV11-2
CASSLKGSSYEQYF
>TRBJ1-1|TRBV9
CASSEQGLTEAFF
>TRBJ1-5|TRBV4-2
CASSQSSSVNQPQHF
>TRBJ2-7|TRBV6-5
CASSLLAGDHEQYF
>TRBJ1-5|TRBV28
CASSPGGGGNQPQHF
>TRBJ2-1|TRBV5-1
CASSSSSYNEQFF
>TRBJ2-7|TRBV4-3
CASSQVNGQLYEQYF
>TRBJ2-7|TRBV28
CASSGPGREPYEQYF
>TRBJ2-7|TRBV6-5
CASSPAGTLEQYF
>TRBJ2-3|TRBV5-1
CASRYTSGNTDTQYF
>TRBJ2-7|TRBV28
CASSSRLAGLYEQYF
>TRBJ2-7|TRBV5-1
CASSLAGSYEQYF